Following are 9 T cell receptor beta chains from one sample sequenced in a study of chemoradiotherapy in HPV16-positive cancers (dated by TCRdb to between 2021 and 2023). The library came from the immunoSEQ multiplex PCR assay. What TCRdb holds here is the immuneACCESS table cut down to in-frame rearrangements. Part of the clones is not present; checked against another copy, under half of the missing clones reflect an unresolved V gene, and the others are unexplained. The sample table holds fewer than 11,000 clones, of which about three quarters were seen once. The ten top clones hold roughly 14% of the sample. The input for sequencing was tumor tissue, taken from a patient who underwent chemoradiotherapy. These receptor sequences come from a human donor with HPV-associated anogenital cancer.

This chain uses TRBV11-2 with TRBJ1-3; no definite D call. Germline lookup yields CDR1 SGHAT and CDR2 FQNNGV. The CDR3 is 15 residues long. Trimming took off 5 bases at V and 0 bases at J, with 11 bases between the two ends. CDR3 nucleotides: TGTGCCAGCAGCATCCAAGGTTCCTCTGGAAACACCATATATTTT. This encodes CASSIQGSSGNTIYF.

This rearrangement joins TRBV7-3 to TRBJ2-7, with 8 bases lining up with TRBD1. CDR1 and CDR2 from the germline V gene are SGHTA and FQGTGA. The CDR3 sequence is 15 residues long. The V segment lost 5 bases and the J segment 3 bases; nucleotides outside the gene matches: 9. The CDR3 spells CASSLGRTGLYEQYF. Here the CDR3 DNA reads TGTGCCAGCAGCCTTGGCAGGACAGGGCTCTACGAGCAGTACTTC.

The J gene is TRBJ1-1, the V gene TRBV27; tentatively, D is TRBD1 (5 bases). V lost 5 bases, J lost 8 bases, and 24 bases lay in between. The CDR3 extends over 16 amino acids. The germline V gene has CDR1 MNHEY and CDR2 SMNVEV (reference sequence). The CDR3 reads CASSDLAGWRGGEAFF. The CDR3 DNA sequence: TGTGCCAGCAGTGATCTGGCAGGGTGGCGAGGAGGGGAAGCTTTCTTT.

The chain has TRBV19 and TRBJ1-4; 7 bases align to TRBD1. J lost 7 bases, V lost 3 bases, and 5 bases had no gene match. Germline V gives CDR1 LNHDA, CDR2 SQIVND (reference sequence). CDR3 length: 14 amino acids. The CDR3 region is CASSISDRVEKLFF. The CDR3 DNA is TGTGCCAGTAGTATCAGCGACAGGGTTGAAAAACTGTTTTTT.

This chain joins TRBV27 and TRBJ2-7; TRBD2 aligns across 11 bases. The CDR3 contains 15 residues. Germline loops: CDR1 MNHEY, CDR2 SMNVEV (reference sequence). The V segment lost 5 bases and the J segment 7 bases; nucleotides outside the gene matches: 10. The CDR3 nucleotides are TGTGCCAGCAGTCTCACTAGCGGGGGCCCCGGAGAGCAGTACTTC. It codes for CASSLTSGGPGEQYF.

V and J are TRBV5-1 and TRBJ1-2; 8 positions agree with TRBD1. The germline V gene has CDR1 SGHRS and CDR2 YFSETQ. With 5 bases clipped from V and 8 bases from J, the junction kept 11 bases outside the gene matches. The CDR3 length is 14 residues. The CDR3 nucleotides read TGCGCCAGCAGAGCCGGGACAGGTTCGTTCGGCTACACCTTC. It encodes CASRAGTGSFGYTF. The full variable domain, in which reference TRBV5-1 and TRBJ1-2 provide the parts outside the CDR3, is KAGVTQTPRYLIKTRGQQVTLSCSPISGHRSVSWYQQTPGQGLQFLFEYFSETQRNKGNFPGRFSGRQFSNSRSEMNVSTLELGDSALYLCASRAGTGSFGYTFGSGTRLTVV.

CDR3 residues: CASSISGPADEQYF. The CDR3 DNA is TGTGCCAGCAGCATTAGTGGCCCAGCCGACGAGCAGTACTTC. V gene TRBV7-9 combines with J gene TRBJ2-7; no clear D. Trimming took off 5 bases at V and 5 bases at J, with 16 bases between the two ends. Germline V gives CDR1 SEHNR, CDR2 FQNEAQ (reference sequence). There are 14 residues in the CDR3.

The gene calls are TRBV15 and TRBJ2-1; D may correspond to TRBD1 or TRBD2 (6 bases each). Trimming left V 4 bases short and J 8 bases short, with 15 bases between. Germline CDR1 reads LNHNV; CDR2 reads YYDKDF (reference sequence). This CDR3 has 14 amino acids. In DNA, the CDR3 is TGTGCCACCAGCACCGAACTAGGGGGGCATGAGCAGTTCTTC. Translation gives CATSTELGGHEQFF.

This clone was counted a single time. The J gene is TRBJ2-1, the V gene TRBV27, with 11 bases that match TRBD2. Germline assignment: CDR1 MNHEY and CDR2 SMNVEV (reference sequence). The CDR3 has 16 amino acids. The V and J ends lost 0 bases and 8 bases, in that order; junction bases with no gene match: 6. Here the CDR3 DNA reads TGTGCCAGCAGTTTATCGGCTAGCGGGGGGAGTTATGAGCAGTTCTTC. Amino acid sequence: CASSLSASGGSYEQFF.